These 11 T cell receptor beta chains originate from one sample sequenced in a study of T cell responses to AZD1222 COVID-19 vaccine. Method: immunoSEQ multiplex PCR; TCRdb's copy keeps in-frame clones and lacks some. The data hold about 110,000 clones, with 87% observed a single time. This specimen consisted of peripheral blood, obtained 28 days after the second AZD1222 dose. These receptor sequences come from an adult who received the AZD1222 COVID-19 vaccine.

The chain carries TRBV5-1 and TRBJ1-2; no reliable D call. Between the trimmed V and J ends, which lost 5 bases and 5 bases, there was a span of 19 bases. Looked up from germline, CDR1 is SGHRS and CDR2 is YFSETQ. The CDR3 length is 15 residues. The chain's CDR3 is CASRNRTSLGYGYTF. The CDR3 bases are TGCGCCAGCAGAAATAGGACGAGTTTGGGATATGGCTACACCTTC.

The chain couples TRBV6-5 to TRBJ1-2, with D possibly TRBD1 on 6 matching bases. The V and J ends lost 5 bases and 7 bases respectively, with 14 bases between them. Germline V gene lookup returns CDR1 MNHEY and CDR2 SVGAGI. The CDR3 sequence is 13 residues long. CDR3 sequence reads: CASSKQGIPGYTF. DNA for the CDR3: TGTGCCAGCAGTAAACAGGGAATCCCTGGCTACACCTTC.

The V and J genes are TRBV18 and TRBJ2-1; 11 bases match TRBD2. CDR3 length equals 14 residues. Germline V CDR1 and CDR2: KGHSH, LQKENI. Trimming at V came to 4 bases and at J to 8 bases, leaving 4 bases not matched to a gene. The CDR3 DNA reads TGTGCCAGCTCACTAACTAGCGGGAGCCATGAGCAGTTCTTC. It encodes CASSLTSGSHEQFF.

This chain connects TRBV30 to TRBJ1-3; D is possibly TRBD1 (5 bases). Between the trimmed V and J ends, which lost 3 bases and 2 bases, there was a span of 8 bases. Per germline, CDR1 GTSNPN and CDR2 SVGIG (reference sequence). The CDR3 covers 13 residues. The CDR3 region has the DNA TGTGCCTGGAGACAGGCCGCTGGAAACACCATATATTTT. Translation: CAWRQAAGNTIYF.

The chain's CDR3 is CASSTRTKTYEQYF. The CDR3 nucleotides are TGTGCCAGCAGCACCCGGACTAAGACCTACGAGCAGTACTTC. This chain links TRBV7-2 with TRBJ2-7; tentative D call: TRBD2 (6 bases). CDR3 length: 14 amino acids. The germline V gene has CDR1 SGHTA and CDR2 FQGNSA. The germline V and J ends were trimmed by 5 bases and 2 bases, with 13 bases remaining between them.

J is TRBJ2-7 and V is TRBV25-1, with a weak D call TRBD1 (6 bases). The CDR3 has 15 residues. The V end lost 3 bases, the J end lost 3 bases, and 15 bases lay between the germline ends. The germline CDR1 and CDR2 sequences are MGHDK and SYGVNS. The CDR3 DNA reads TGTGCCAGCAGTGACTATAGGGACACGGTCTACGAGCAGTACTTC. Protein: CASSDYRDTVYEQYF.

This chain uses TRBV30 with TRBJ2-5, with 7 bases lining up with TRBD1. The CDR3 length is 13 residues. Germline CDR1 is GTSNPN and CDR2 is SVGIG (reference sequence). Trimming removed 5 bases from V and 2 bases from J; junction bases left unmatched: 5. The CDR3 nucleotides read TGTGCCTGGCGAGGGACAGTGCAAGAGACCCAGTACTTC. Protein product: CAWRGTVQETQYF.

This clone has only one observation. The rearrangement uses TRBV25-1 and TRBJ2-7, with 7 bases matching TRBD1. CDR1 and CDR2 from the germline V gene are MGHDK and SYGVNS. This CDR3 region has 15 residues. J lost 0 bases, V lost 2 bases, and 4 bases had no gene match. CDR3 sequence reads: CASSEGTAYSYEQYF. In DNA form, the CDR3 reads TGTGCCAGCAGTGAAGGGACAGCTTACTCCTACGAGCAGTACTTC.

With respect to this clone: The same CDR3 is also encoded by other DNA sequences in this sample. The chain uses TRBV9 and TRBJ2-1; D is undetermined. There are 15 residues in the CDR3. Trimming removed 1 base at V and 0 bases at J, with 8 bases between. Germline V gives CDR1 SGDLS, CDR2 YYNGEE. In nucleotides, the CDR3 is TGTGCCAGCAGCGTAAGTGGCGGCTCCTACAATGAGCAGTTCTTC. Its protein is CASSVSGGSYNEQFF.

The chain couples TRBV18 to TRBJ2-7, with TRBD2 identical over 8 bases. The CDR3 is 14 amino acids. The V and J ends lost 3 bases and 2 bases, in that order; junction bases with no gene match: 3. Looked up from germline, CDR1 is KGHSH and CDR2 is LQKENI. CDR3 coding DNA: TGTGCCAGCTCACCGGGACTAGGGACCTACGAGCAGTACTTC. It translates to CASSPGLGTYEQYF.

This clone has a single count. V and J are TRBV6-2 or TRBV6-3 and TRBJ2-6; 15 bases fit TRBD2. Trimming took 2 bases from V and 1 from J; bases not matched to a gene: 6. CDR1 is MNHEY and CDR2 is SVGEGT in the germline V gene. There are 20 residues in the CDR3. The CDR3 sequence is CASSYAGTSGRSSGANVLTF. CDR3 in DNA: TGTGCCAGCAGTTACGCGGGGACTAGCGGGAGGTCATCTGGGGCCAACGTCCTGACTTTC.